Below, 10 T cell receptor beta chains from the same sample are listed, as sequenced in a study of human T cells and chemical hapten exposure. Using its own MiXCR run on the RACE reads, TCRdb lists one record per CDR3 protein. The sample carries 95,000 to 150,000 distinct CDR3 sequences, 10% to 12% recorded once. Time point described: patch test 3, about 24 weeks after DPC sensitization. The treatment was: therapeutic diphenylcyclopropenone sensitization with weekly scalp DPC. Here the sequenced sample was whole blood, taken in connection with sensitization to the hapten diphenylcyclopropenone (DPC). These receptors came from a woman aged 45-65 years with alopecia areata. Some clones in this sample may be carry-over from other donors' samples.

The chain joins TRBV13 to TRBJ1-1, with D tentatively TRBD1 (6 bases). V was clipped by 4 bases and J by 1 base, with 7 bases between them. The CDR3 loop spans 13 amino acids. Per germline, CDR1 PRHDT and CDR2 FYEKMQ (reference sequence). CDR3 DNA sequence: TGTGCCAGCAGCTCACAGGGGAACACTGAAGCTTTCTTT. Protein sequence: CASSSQGNTEAFF. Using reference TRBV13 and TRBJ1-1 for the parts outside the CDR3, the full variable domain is AAGVIQSPRHLIKEKRETATLKCYPIPRHDTVYWYQQGPGQDPQFLISFYEKMQSDKGSIPDRFSAQQFSDYHSELNMSSLELGDSALYFCASSSQGNTEAFFGQGTRLTVV.

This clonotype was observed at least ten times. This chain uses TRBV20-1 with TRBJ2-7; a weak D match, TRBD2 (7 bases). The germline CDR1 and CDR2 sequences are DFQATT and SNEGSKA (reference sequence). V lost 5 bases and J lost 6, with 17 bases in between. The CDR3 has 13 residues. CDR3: CSARGGGGIEQYF. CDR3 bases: TGCAGTGCTCGAGGGGGGGGGGGCATCGAGCAGTACTTC.

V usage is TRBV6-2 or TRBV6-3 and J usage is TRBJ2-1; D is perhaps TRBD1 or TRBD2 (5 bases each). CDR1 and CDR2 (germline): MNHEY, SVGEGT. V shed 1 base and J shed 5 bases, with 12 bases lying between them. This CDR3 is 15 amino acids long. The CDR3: CASSYYEGPDNEQFF. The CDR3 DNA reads TGTGCCAGCAGTTACTATGAGGGGCCGGACAATGAGCAGTTCTTC.

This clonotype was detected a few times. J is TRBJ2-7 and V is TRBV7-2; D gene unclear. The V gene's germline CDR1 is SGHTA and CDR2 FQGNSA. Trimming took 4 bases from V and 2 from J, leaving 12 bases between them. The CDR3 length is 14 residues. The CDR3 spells CASSSGSSPYEQYF. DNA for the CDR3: TGTGCCAGCAGCTCCGGCTCGTCTCCCTACGAGCAGTACTTC. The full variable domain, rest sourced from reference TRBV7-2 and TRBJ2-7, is GAGVSQSPSNKVTEKGKDVELRCDPISGHTALYWYRQSLGQGLEFLIYFQGNSAPDKSGLPSDRFSAERTGGSVSTLTIQRTQQEDSAVYLCASSSGSSPYEQYFGPGTRLTVT.

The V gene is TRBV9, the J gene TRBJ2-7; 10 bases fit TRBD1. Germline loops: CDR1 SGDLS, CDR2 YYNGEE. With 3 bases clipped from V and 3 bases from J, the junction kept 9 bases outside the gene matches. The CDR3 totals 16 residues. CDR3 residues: CASSATRDRGIYEQYF. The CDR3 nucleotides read TGTGCCAGCAGCGCCACCCGGGACAGGGGCATCTACGAGCAGTACTTC.

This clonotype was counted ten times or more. This CDR3 is CSVERRSGAGDTQYF. CDR3 bases: TGCAGCGTTGAAAGAAGATCAGGGGCGGGAGATACGCAGTATTTT. The V and J genes are TRBV29-1 and TRBJ2-3; D might be TRBD1 (6 bases). Germline V gives CDR1 SQVTM, CDR2 ANQGSEA. Trimming removed 2 bases from V and 5 bases from J, with 17 bases in between. The CDR3 loop spans 15 amino acids.

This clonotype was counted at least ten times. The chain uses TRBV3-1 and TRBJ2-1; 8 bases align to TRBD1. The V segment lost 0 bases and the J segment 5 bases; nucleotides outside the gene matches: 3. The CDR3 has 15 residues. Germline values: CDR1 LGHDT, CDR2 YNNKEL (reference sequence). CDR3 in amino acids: CASSQDQGAHNEQFF. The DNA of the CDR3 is TGTGCCAGCAGCCAAGATCAGGGGGCGCACAATGAGCAGTTCTTC.

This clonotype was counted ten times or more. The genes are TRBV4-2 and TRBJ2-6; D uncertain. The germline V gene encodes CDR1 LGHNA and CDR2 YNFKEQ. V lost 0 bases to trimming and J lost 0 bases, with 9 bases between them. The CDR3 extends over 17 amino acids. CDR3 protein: CASSQDGQFSGANVLTF. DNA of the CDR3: TGTGCCAGCAGCCAAGACGGGCAATTCTCTGGGGCCAACGTCCTGACTTTC.

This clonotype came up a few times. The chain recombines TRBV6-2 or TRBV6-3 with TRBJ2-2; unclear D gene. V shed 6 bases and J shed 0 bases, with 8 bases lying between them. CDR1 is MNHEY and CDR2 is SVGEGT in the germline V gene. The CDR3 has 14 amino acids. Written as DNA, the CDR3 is TGTGCCAGCAGACAGACAACGAACACCGGGGAGCTGTTTTTT. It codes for CASRQTTNTGELFF.

CDR3 loop: CASSLEDQPQHF. CDR3 sequence (DNA): TGTGCCAGCAGTTTGGAGGATCAGCCCCAGCATTTT. J is TRBJ1-5 and V is TRBV12-3 or TRBV12-4; no reliable D call. CDR3 length: 12 amino acids. V gave up 3 bases and J gave up 5 bases, with 5 bases separating them.